Each of the 17 T cell receptor beta chains below was sequenced from the same sample in a study of breast tumors, draining lymph nodes, adjacent tissues. TCRdb re-derived calls from the multiplex PCR reads in MiXCR, one entry per CDR3 protein. Of 20,000 or so distinct CDR3 sequences listed, approximately 42% are singletons. Sequencing was carried out using breast tumor tissue. The receptors come from a female donor with breast cancer. Some clones in this sample may be carry-over from other donors' samples.

In this sample, this clonotype is medium-sized. V usage is TRBV9 and J usage is TRBJ2-3, with 7 bases fitting TRBD1. The CDR3 loop spans 16 amino acids. Trimming took 5 bases from V and 4 from J; bases not matched to a gene: 13. Germline loops: CDR1 SGDLS, CDR2 YYNGEE. The CDR3 sequence: CASSKTGNTAPDTQYF. For the CDR3, the DNA is TGTGCCAGCAGTAAGACAGGGAATACGGCCCCAGATACGCAGTATTTT.

V usage is TRBV15 and J usage is TRBJ1-2; D is uncertain. V lost 7 bases and J lost 8, with 14 bases in between. Germline lookup yields CDR1 LNHNV and CDR2 YYDKDF (reference sequence). The CDR3 is made up of 12 amino acids. The CDR3 region has the DNA TGTGCCACCACGGACGGTCTCTACGGCTACACCTTC. It codes for CATTDGLYGYTF.

The sample holds many counts of this clonotype. V usage is TRBV4-1 and J usage is TRBJ2-1, with D unresolved. Germline CDR1 reads MGHRA; CDR2 reads YSYEKL. V was pared by 1 base and J by 7 bases, with 14 bases between. CDR3 size: 15 residues. The CDR3 spells CASSQVLIKQNEQFF. Written as DNA, the CDR3 is TGCGCCAGCAGCCAAGTCTTAATTAAGCAAAATGAGCAGTTCTTC.

This clonotype appeared many times. The chain joins TRBV11-1 to TRBJ2-7, with TRBD2 matching 9 bases. Trimming cost V 5 bases and J 7 bases; bases outside gene matches: 12. This CDR3 spans 15 amino acids. Germline V CDR1 and CDR2: SGHAT, FQDESV (reference sequence). CDR3 protein: CASSPPGGRVREQYF. The CDR3 DNA reads as TGTGCCAGCAGCCCCCCCGGCGGGAGGGTACGTGAGCAGTACTTC.

This clonotype was detected only a few times. The chain is built from TRBV6-1 and TRBJ1-6, with a weak D call TRBD1 (6 bases). The V gene lost 5 bases and the J gene lost 7 bases, with 18 bases spanning the gap. Germline CDR1 is MNHNS and CDR2 is SASEGT. The CDR3 covers 16 residues. CDR3 in amino acids: CASSQYGGGANSPLHF. In DNA, the CDR3 is TGTGCCAGCAGTCAATACGGCGGGGGGGCCAATTCACCCCTCCACTTT.

In this sample, this clonotype turned up many times. The rearrangement uses TRBV19 and TRBJ2-1; tentatively, D is TRBD1 or TRBD2 (5 bases each). Germline V gene lookup returns CDR1 LNHDA and CDR2 SQIVND (reference sequence). V lost 3 bases and J 8 bases, leaving 14 bases between the germline ends. CDR3 size: 14 residues. The CDR3 spells CASSMGLALDEQFF. CDR3 sequence (DNA): TGTGCCAGTAGTATGGGGCTAGCCTTGGATGAGCAGTTCTTC.

Judged by abundance, this clonotype is medium-sized (0.01 to 0.1%). This chain joins TRBV19 and TRBJ2-5, with TRBD1 identical over 10 bases. Unmatched junction bases numbered 2, after V lost 2 bases and J lost 5 bases. Germline CDR1 LNHDA, CDR2 SQIVND (reference sequence). CDR3 length: 14 residues. This CDR3 is CASSIRGQGETQYF. The DNA of the CDR3 is TGTGCCAGTAGTATACGGGGACAGGGGGAGACCCAGTACTTC. Combining the CDR3 with reference TRBV19 and TRBJ2-5 gives the whole variable domain DGGITQSPKYLFRKEGQNVTLSCEQNLNHDAMYWYRQDPGQGLRLIYYSQIVNDFQKGDIAEGYSVSREKKESFPLTVTSAQKNPTAFYLCASSIRGQGETQYFGPGTRLLVL.

This clonotype was recorded only once. The chain has TRBV20-1 and TRBJ2-7, with 7 positions matching TRBD1. Trimming cost V 4 bases and J 2 bases; bases outside gene matches: 2. The CDR3 length is 12 residues. Germline loops: CDR1 DFQATT, CDR2 SNEGSKA (reference sequence). CDR3 coding DNA: TGCAGTGCTACGGACAGGACCTACGAGCAGTACTTC. Protein product: CSATDRTYEQYF.

Worth noting for this clonotype: The junction shows a germline mismatch at one end, possibly a read error. The genes are TRBV6-2 or TRBV6-3 and TRBJ2-4; either TRBD1 or TRBD2 may fit D (5 bases each). CDR1 is MNHEY, CDR2 SVGEGT, per germline. CDR3 size: 17 residues. In DNA, the CDR3 is TGTGCCAGCAGTCACTCGAGGGGAACTCCGGCCAAAAACATTCAGTACTTC. The encoded protein is CASSHSRGTPAKNIQYF.

This clonotype appeared many times. The chain carries TRBV12-3 or TRBV12-4 and TRBJ1-5; no reliable D call. This CDR3 contains 16 residues. The V end lost 3 bases, the J end lost 2 bases, and 14 bases lay between the germline ends. As DNA, the CDR3 is TGTGCCAGCAGTTTCGCGCTCGGGGAAGGCAATCAGCCCCAGCATTTT. Encoded protein: CASSFALGEGNQPQHF.

Many counts were recorded for this clonotype. This sequence joins TRBV2 and TRBJ2-1; 7 bases fit TRBD1. Germline V gene data show CDR1 as SNHLY and CDR2 as FYNNEI. The CDR3 totals 12 residues. V lost 6 bases, J lost 8 bases, and 4 bases stayed unmatched. As DNA, the CDR3 is TGTGCCAGCAGCACAGGGGAAGATGAGCAGTTCTTC. Its protein product is CASSTGEDEQFF.

In its sample, this clonotype was seen a few times. With a much larger clone just one base away, this may be a read error. The genes are TRBV6-1 and TRBJ2-7, with TRBD2 as a possible D gene (6 bases). This CDR3 comprises 14 residues. From germline, CDR1 is MNHNS and CDR2 SASEGT. The CDR3 DNA reads TGTGCCGCCCAGCGTTGGGGGGACGGCTACGAGCGGTACTTC. The encoded protein is CAAQRWGDGYERYF.

The chain is built from TRBV6-7 and TRBJ1-2; TRBD1 is a possible D gene (6 bases). TRBV6-7 is reported as an ORF; its role is uncertain. The V end lost 5 bases, the J end lost 4 bases, and 11 bases lay between the germline ends. The CDR3 consists of 13 residues. The chain's CDR3 is CASSHLGAYGYTF. The DNA of the CDR3 is TGTGCCAGCAGTCACTTGGGGGCCTATGGCTACACCTTC.

The sample holds a few counts of this clonotype. The chain recombines TRBV5-1 with TRBJ2-2; possible D gene TRBD1, 6 bases. Trimming took off 1 base at V and 6 bases at J, with 16 bases between the two ends. The CDR3 has 16 residues. From germline, CDR1 is SGHRS and CDR2 YFSETQ. The CDR3 sequence is CASSLFRSGGAGELFF. DNA of the CDR3: TGCGCCAGCAGCTTGTTCCGGAGTGGGGGCGCCGGGGAGCTGTTTTTT. The entire variable domain, with the rest obtained from reference TRBV5-1 and TRBJ2-2, is as follows: KAGVTQTPRYLIKTRGQQVTLSCSPISGHRSVSWYQQTPGQGLQFLFEYFSETQRNKGNFPGRFSGRQFSNSRSEMNVSTLELGDSALYLCASSLFRSGGAGELFFGEGSRLTVL.

This clonotype turned up a few times. The chain carries TRBV11-2 and TRBJ1-2; unclear D gene. The germline V gene has CDR1 SGHAT and CDR2 FQNNGV. CDR3 length: 12 amino acids. V shed 4 bases and J shed 8 bases, with 11 bases lying between them. CDR3 sequence (DNA): TGTGCCAGCAGCTCGAATCCGGGAGGCTACACCTTC. This encodes CASSSNPGGYTF. Complete variable domain (other parts from reference TRBV11-2 and TRBJ1-2): EAGVAQSPRYKIIEKRQSVAFWCNPISGHATLYWYQQILGQGPKLLIQFQNNGVVDDSQLPKDRFSAERLKGVDSTLKIQPAKLEDSAVYLCASSSNPGGYTFGSGTRLTVV.

In its sample, this clonotype was seen many times. The genes are TRBV27 and TRBJ2-7, with D possibly TRBD2 on 6 matching bases. The CDR3 has 15 amino acids. V was shortened by 1 base and J by 3 bases, with 13 bases between the two germline ends. Looked up from germline, CDR1 is MNHEY and CDR2 is SMNVEV (reference sequence). The CDR3 spells CASSLFGGLGYEQYF. For the CDR3, the DNA is TGTGCCAGCAGTTTATTCGGGGGATTAGGCTACGAGCAGTACTTC.

Details on this clonotype: A much more abundant neighbour one base away suggests this may be a read error. The V gene is TRBV6-1, the J gene TRBJ2-1; a weak D match, TRBD2 (6 bases). The CDR3 consists of 13 residues. Germline V gene data show CDR1 as MNHNS and CDR2 as SASEGT. CDR3 DNA: TGTGCCAGCACCCCGACTAGAGGCAATGAGCGGTTCTTC. Its protein product is CASTPTRGNERFF.